This TCR beta chain originates from a study of identical twins. A few counts support this clonotype. Its antigen is not identified. The CDR3 length is 15 residues. Germline-derived CDR1 and CDR2 are DFQATT and SNEGSKA (reference sequence). V was pared by 5 bases and J by 6 bases, with 12 bases of the junction left unmatched. Each CDR3 protein is one row after TCRdb ran MiXCR on the 5' RACE reads. The table includes 1.5 million to 2 million distinct CDR3 sequences, around 29% detected once. Study results and caveats: Potential partial confounding of zero-insertion analyses by invariant MAIT and iNKT cells was noted. A cross-sectional statistical analysis, not follow-up of the same donors, supported the conclusions.

This TCR was recovered from a newborn girl in good health. Sequenced input: cord blood. V usage is TRBV20-1 and J usage is TRBJ2-1; TRBD2 agrees at 8 bases. The CDR3 sequence is CSADQPLAGINEQFF. The CDR3 DNA reads as TGCAGTGCTGACCAGCCGCTAGCGGGCATCAATGAGCAGTTCTTC.